This T cell receptor beta chain was retrieved from a study of T cells in Graves' hyperthyroidism and ophthalmopathy (dated by TCRdb to the late 2010s). For context, the study as a whole: Peripheral blood samples were taken at the time of initial diagnosis, prior to any treatment. TCR V-J signatures able to tell the groups apart were searched for in a discovery cohort of 95 to 100 patients, of whom roughly 42 had Graves' ophthalmopathy and around 58 had stable Graves' hyperthyroidism. Whether ophthalmopathy could be predicted prospectively was tested in an independent validation cohort made up of some 20 hyperthyroidism patients plus 17 patients who later progressed to ophthalmopathy. The roughly 91 discovery patients were randomly divided into training and test sets at a 7:3 ratio. In six Graves' hyperthyroidism patients, the study also compared T-cell repertoires from thyroid tissue with T-cell repertoires from blood. Once sampling was done, hyperthyroidism patients were given methimazole at a starting dose of 30 mg daily, whereas ophthalmopathy patients were given high-dose intravenous methylprednisolone. TCR Vbeta CDR3 sequencing of 130 to 150 peripheral blood samples (43 ophthalmopathy, some 75 hyperthyroidism and roughly 17 progressor patients) is reported in the paper. Paper-wide results and their limitations: Most expanded thyroid clonotypes (frequency above 0.001) were also detected in blood, a finding suggesting that blood repertoires may reflect thyroid immune responses. A 13 V-J signature model separated ophthalmopathy from stable hyperthyroidism, with approximately 87% sensitivity and approximately 81% specificity in cross-validation and 80%/75% in testing. In validation, the model predicted progression to ophthalmopathy a median of roughly 6.1 months before onset, with roughly 68% sensitivity and about 75% specificity. No statistical method was used to set the sample size in advance, and investigators knew the group allocation.

The CDR3 contains 14 residues, cysteine and phenylalanine counted. The DNA shown is the 42-base CDR3, in frame from base 1. V loses 6 bases, J loses 2 bases, and the germline ends lie 14 bases apart. The germline V gene (reference sequence) specifies MNHEY as CDR1 and SMNVEV as CDR2. This clonotype has a count of ten or more. Its antigen target is currently unknown. No much larger clonotype is one base removed from it; base qualities were not supplied. Moderately to severely active disease, a Clinical Activity Score of at least 3, a NOSPECS grade of at least 4, and a duration under 3 months were present in ophthalmopathy patients. Any patient with an uncontrolled infection, another autoimmune disease, pregnancy or lactation was excluded. Diagnoses relied on clinical symptoms, serum thyroxine and TRAb, thyroid ultrasound and orbital computed tomography. PBMCs were separated from roughly 10 ml of fresh peripheral blood using Ficoll-Paque density gradient centrifugation. Total RNA was extracted with Trizol reagent, and quality was checked on an Agilent 2100 Bioanalyzer.

Amplification of TCR beta CDR3 regions was carried out from RNA transcripts. For the first round of RT-PCR on the TCR CDR3, the HTBI primer set was used together with the Qiagen OneStep RT-PCR kit. The libraries were constructed in a second round of multiplex PCR and then size-selected and purified. The libraries were sequenced on an Illumina HiSeq2000 using paired-end 100 bp reads. Turning to the authors' computational methods: SOAPnuke was used to process the raw data, throwing out any read that contained adapters or uncalled bases, had a mean Phred below 15, or lacked an exact constant-primer or identifier match. COPE v1.2.5 was used to merge the high-quality paired reads, and each unique nucleotide sequence was defined as a clonotype. Clonotypes were aligned to IMGT TRBV, TRBD and TRBJ reference segments using MiTCR v1.1. Analysis was restricted to V-J combinations with a frequency above 0.0001, which covered about 99% of repertoires. A TCS score was defined as the ratio of F50 (clonal expansion) to E x V (chaos), with BLOSUM62-based TCRdist applied between CDR3 peptides within each V-J. Welch's t-statistics and random forest reduced just over 500 V-J features to 13, which were used in a naive Bayes classifier (R e1071). Thyroid-blood repertoire similarity was quantified with the Morisita-Horn index. TCRdb trimmed the raw reads at Q25, called clones with MiXCR and kept productive beta chains. For every CDR3 protein sequence, its rows merge into one entry that carries the most common genes and DNA. In this record, the V and J calls reflect TCRdb's handling and not the investigators' own analysis. Recorded for this sample are fewer than 650,000 distinct CDR3 sequences; roughly 15% of them occurred a single time. The top ten constitute around 4.1% of the sample.

Sample: blood. This receptor was taken from a woman aged 40 to 50 with Graves' ophthalmopathy. The sequence is built from TRBV27 and TRBJ2-7, with the D assignment possibly TRBD1 or TRBD2, given 5 matching bases for each. For the CDR3, the sequence is CASRNLGGTYEQYF. The sequence in DNA is TGTGCCAGCAGGAACCTTGGGGGAACCTACGAGCAGTACTTC.